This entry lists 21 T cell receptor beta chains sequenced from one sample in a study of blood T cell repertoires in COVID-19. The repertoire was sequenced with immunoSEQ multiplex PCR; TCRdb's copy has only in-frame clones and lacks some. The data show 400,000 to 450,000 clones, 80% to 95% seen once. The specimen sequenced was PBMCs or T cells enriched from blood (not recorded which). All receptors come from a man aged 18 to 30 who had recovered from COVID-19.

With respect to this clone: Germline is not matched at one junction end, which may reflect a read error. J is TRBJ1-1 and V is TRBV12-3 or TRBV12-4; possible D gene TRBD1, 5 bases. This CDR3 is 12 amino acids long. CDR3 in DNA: TGTGCCAGCAGTCGTGTGAAGTTGGGGCAGGACTTT. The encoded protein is CASSRVKLGQDF.

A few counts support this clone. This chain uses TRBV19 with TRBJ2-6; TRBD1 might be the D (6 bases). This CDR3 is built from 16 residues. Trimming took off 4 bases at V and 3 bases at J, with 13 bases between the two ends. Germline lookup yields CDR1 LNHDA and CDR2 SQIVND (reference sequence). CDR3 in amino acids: CASSTRGPGGANVLTF. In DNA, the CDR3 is TGTGCCAGTAGTACCAGGGGCCCGGGTGGGGCCAACGTCCTGACTTTC.

Here the CDR3 DNA reads TGTGCCAGCAGGCGGGACAGGGGGGTGTCTAGCACAGATACGCAGTATTTT. This sequence encodes CASRRDRGVSSTDTQYF. This chain joins TRBV27 and TRBJ2-3; 11 nucleotides match TRBD1. Losses at the gene ends were 6 bases for V and 0 bases for J; bases not matched to a gene: 8. CDR3 length: 17 residues. Germline-derived CDR1 and CDR2 are MNHEY and SMNVEV (reference sequence).

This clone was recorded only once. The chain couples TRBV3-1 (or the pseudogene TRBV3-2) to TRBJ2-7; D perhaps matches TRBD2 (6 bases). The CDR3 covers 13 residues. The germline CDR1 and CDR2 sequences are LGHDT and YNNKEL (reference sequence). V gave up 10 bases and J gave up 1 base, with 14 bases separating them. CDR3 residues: CATQSAGSYEQYF. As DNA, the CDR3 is TGTGCCACCCAGTCCGCGGGGTCCTACGAGCAGTACTTC.

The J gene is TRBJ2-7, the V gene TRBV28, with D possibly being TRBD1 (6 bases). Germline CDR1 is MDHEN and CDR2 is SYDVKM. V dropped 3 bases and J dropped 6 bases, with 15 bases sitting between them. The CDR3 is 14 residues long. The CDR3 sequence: CASSFPGTLFEQYF. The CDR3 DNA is TGTGCCAGCAGTTTTCCGGGGACATTATTCGAGCAGTACTTC. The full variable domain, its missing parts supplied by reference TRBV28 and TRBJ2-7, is DVKVTQSSRYLVKRTGEKVFLECVQDMDHENMFWYRQDPGLGLRLIYFSYDVKMKEKGDIPEGYSVSREKKERFSLILESASTNQTSMYLCASSFPGTLFEQYFGPGTRLTVT.

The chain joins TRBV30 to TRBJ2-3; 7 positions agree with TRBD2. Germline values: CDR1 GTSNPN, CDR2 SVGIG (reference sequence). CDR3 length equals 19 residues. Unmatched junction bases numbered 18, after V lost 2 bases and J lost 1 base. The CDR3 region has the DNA TGTGCCTGGAGTCCTCTACTAAGGGAGGGGCCACTCGGCACAGATACGCAGTATTTT. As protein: CAWSPLLREGPLGTDTQYF.

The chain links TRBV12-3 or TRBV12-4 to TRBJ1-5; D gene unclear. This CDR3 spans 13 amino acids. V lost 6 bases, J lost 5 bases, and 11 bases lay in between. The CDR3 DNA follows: TGTGCCAGCAGCCCTCGGTCCGATCAGCCCCAGCATTTT. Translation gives CASSPRSDQPQHF.

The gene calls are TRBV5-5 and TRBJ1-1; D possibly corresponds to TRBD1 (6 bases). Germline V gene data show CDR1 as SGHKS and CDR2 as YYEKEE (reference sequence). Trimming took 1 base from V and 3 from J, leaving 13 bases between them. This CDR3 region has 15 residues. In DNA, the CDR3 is TGTGCCAGCAGCTTGCGTCAGGGGAGGGACACTGAAGCTTTCTTT. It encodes CASSLRQGRDTEAFF.

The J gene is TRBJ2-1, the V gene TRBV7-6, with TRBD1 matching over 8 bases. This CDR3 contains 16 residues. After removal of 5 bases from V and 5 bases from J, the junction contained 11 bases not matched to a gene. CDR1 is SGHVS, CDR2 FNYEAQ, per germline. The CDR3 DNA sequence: TGTGCCAGCAGCCAAACAGGGGGGTCCTGGGACAATGAGCAGTTCTTC. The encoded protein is CASSQTGGSWDNEQFF.

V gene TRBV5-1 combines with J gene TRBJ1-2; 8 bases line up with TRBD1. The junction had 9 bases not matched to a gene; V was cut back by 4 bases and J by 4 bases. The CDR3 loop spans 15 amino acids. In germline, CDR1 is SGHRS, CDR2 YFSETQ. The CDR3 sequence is CASSLTGTGAYGYTF. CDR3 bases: TGCGCCAGCAGCCTCACCGGGACAGGAGCCTATGGCTACACCTTC. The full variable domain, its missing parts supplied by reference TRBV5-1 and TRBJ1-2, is KAGVTQTPRYLIKTRGQQVTLSCSPISGHRSVSWYQQTPGQGLQFLFEYFSETQRNKGNFPGRFSGRQFSNSRSEMNVSTLELGDSALYLCASSLTGTGAYGYTFGSGTRLTVV.

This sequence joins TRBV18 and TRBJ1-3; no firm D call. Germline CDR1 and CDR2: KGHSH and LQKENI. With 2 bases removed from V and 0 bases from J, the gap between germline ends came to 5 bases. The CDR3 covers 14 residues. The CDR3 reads CASSPASSGNTIYF. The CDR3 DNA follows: TGTGCCAGCTCACCAGCCAGCTCTGGAAACACCATATATTTT. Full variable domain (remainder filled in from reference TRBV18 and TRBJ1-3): NAGVMQNPRHLVRRRGQEARLRCSPMKGHSHVYWYRQLPEEGLKFMVYLQKENIIDESGMPKERFSAEFPKEGPSILRIQQVVRGDSAAYFCASSPASSGNTIYFGEGSWLTVV.

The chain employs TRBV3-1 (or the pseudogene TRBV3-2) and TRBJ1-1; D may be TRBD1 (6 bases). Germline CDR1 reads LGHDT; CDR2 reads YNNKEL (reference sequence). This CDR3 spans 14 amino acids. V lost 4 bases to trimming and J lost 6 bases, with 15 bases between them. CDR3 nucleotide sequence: TGTGCCAGCAGCCCCCGGACAGAGAGCTCTGAAGCTTTCTTT. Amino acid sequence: CASSPRTESSEAFF.

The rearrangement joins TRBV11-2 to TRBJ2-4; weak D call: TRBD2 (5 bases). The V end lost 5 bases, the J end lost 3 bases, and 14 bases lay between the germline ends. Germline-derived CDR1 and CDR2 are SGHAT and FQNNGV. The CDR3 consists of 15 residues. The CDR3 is CASSHMTTSKNIQYF. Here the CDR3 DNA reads TGTGCCAGCAGCCACATGACTACCAGCAAAAACATTCAGTACTTC.

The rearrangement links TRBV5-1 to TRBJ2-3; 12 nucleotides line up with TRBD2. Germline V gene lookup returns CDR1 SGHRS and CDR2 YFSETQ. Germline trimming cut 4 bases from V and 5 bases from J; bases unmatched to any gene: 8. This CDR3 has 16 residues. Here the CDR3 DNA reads TGCGCCAGCAGCCCCCGACTAGCGGGAGTGGGAGATACGCAGTATTTT. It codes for CASSPRLAGVGDTQYF.

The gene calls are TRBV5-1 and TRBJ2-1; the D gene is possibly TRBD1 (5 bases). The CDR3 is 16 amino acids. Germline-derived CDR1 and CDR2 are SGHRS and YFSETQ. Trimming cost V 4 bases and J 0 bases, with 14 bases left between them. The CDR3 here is CASSAVDRTSYNEQFF. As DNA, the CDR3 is TGCGCCAGCAGCGCAGTAGACAGAACCTCCTACAATGAGCAGTTCTTC.

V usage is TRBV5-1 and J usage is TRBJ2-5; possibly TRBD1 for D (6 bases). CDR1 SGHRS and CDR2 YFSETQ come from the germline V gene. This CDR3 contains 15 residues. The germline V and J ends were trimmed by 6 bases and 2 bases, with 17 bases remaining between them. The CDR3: CASNLGTRTQETQYF. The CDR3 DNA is TGCGCCAGCAACCTGGGGACAAGGACTCAAGAGACCCAGTACTTC.

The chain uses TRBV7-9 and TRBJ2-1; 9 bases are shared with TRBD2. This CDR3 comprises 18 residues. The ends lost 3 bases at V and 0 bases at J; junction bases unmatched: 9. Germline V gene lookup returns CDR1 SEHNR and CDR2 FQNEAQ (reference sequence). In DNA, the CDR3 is TGTGCCAGCAGCTTTAGCGGGGGCCTCCTCGTCTCCTACAATGAGCAGTTCTTC. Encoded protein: CASSFSGGLLVSYNEQFF.

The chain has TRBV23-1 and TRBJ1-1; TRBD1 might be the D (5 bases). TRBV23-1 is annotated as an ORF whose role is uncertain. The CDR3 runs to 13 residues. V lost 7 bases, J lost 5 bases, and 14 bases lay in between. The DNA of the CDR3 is TGCGCCAGCATACGGAAGGGGTGGACTGAAGCTTTCTTT. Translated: CASIRKGWTEAFF.

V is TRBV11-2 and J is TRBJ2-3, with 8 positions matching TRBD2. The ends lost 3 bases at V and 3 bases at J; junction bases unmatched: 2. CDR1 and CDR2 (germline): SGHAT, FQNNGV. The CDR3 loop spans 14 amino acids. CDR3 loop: CASSFGTSTDTQYF. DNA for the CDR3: TGTGCCAGCAGCTTCGGGACTAGTACAGATACGCAGTATTTT.

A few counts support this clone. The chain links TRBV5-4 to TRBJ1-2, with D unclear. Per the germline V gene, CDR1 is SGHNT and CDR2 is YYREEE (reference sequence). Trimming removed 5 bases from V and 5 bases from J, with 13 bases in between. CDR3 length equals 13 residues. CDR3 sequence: CASRFASGYGYTF. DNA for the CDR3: TGTGCCAGCAGATTCGCTTCGGGTTATGGCTACACCTTC.

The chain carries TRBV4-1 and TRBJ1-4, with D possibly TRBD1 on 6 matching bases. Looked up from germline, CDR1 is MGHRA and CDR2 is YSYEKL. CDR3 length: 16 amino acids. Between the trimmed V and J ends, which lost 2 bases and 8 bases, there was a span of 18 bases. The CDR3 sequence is CASSQTLRGIREKLFF. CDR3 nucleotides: TGCGCCAGCAGCCAAACTTTAAGGGGGATTCGGGAAAAACTGTTTTTT.